A single sample is the source of the 4 T cell receptor beta chains below, sequenced in a study of ipilimumab plus nivolumab after autologous stem cell transplantation. The method was immunoSEQ multiplex PCR; TCRdb's version includes in-frame clones alone and lacks a portion of them. The sample shows some 41,000 clones, roughly 92% of them seen only once. The sequencing here drew on PBMCs, taken in a trial of ipilimumab plus nivolumab as post-transplant consolidation. These receptors were taken from a male donor with multiple myeloma.

The rearrangement links TRBV5-6 to TRBJ1-2, with no clear D. Trimming left V 4 bases short and J 1 base short, with 8 bases between. This CDR3 spans 13 amino acids. Germline CDR1 reads SGHDT; CDR2 reads YYEEEE. The CDR3 nucleotides read TGTGCCAGCAGCCAAGACCGTAACTATGGCTACACCTTC. This encodes CASSQDRNYGYTF.

V is TRBV2 and J is TRBJ1-5, with TRBD1 matching over 7 bases. The length of the CDR3 is 15 residues. Germline CDR1 SNHLY, CDR2 FYNNEI. J lost 8 bases, V lost 6 bases, and 13 bases had no gene match. Here the CDR3 DNA reads TGTGCCAGCAGCCTACAGACAGGGACTCCCAAGCCCCAGCATTTT. This codes for CASSLQTGTPKPQHF.

V gene TRBV27 combines with J gene TRBJ2-2; D may be TRBD1 (6 bases). The CDR3 runs to 14 residues. V dropped 3 bases and J dropped 6 bases, with 11 bases sitting between them. Germline-derived CDR1 and CDR2 are MNHEY and SMNVEV (reference sequence). CDR3 bases: TGTGCCAGCAGTTTGTTCAGGGGATCCGGGGAGCTGTTTTTT. As protein: CASSLFRGSGELFF.

This clone has just one count. The chain links TRBV28 to TRBJ1-6; weak D call: TRBD1 (5 bases). The germline V gene encodes CDR1 MDHEN and CDR2 SYDVKM. V was pared by 7 bases and J by 5 bases, with 6 bases between. The length of the CDR3 is 12 residues. The CDR3, as DNA: TGTGCCAGCAACAGGAATAATTCACCCCTCCACTTT. It translates to CASNRNNSPLHF.